The entry below describes one TCR beta chain. Vbeta (60) and Jbeta (13) primers were used in the PCR. Some clones are missing from TCRdb's copy, which holds only in-frame ones; the method was immunoSEQ multiplex PCR. The sample yields tens of thousands of clones, 70% to 80% seen once. This entry comes from a study of cytomegalovirus exposure and HLA in healthy donors. Each donor was healthy, and each was a bone marrow donor. This CDR3 contains 15 residues. V was shortened by 3 bases and J by 3 bases, with 12 bases between the two germline ends. Germline assignment: CDR1 SGHTA and CDR2 FQGNSA. The gene calls are TRBV7-2 and TRBJ1-3; D unresolved. Sequences were obtained from PBMCs. The clonotype originates from a woman aged 25 to 45 in good health and CMV-seronegative. CDR3 DNA sequence: TGTGCCAGCAGCTTGGAGGTCTCAAATGGAAACACCATATATTTT. This encodes CASSLEVSNGNTIYF.